Sequencing of this TCR beta chain was carried out in a study of monozygotic twins with inflammatory bowel disease. The study's findings and limits: Lower TCRbeta diversity (inverse Simpson) was seen in IBD patients than in healthy co-twins.

CDR1 and CDR2 (germline): SGDLS, YYNGEE. The CDR3 has 16 amino acids. With regard to this clonotype: The antigen is undetermined.

After re-calling the 5' RACE reads, TCRdb lists one entry per CDR3 protein, DNA absent. This sample lists some 450,000 distinct CDR3 sequences; its ten largest clones have 2% to 2.5%. This clonotype was obtained from a human donor with ulcerative colitis or Crohn's disease, or a healthy co-twin of an affected twin (not recorded which). Specimen: blood. The chain has TRBV9 and TRBJ1-3; TCRdb calls TRBD1, which cannot be checked without DNA. The CDR3: CASSVGTGSFGNTIYF.